A single sample gave rise to the 19 T cell receptor beta chains below, sequenced in a study of T cell changes during pregnancy in multiple sclerosis. This table comes from immunoSEQ multiplex PCR, and its TCRdb copy is limited to in-frame clones, with some not included. This sample has around 30,000 clones, with about 85% found just once. The material sequenced was CD8+ T cells from peripheral blood mononuclear cells, taken after pregnancy. These receptors were collected from a female donor with multiple sclerosis, enrolled in a pregnancy study.

This clone occurred many times. The chain is built from TRBV6-6 and TRBJ2-2, with 7 positions matching TRBD2. Germline CDR1 is MNHNY and CDR2 is SVGAGI (reference sequence). The V and J ends lost 2 bases and 1 base, in that order; junction bases with no gene match: 4. The CDR3 length is 16 residues. This CDR3 reads CASSYVGGENTGELFF. Here the CDR3 DNA reads TGTGCCAGCAGTTACGTGGGGGGGGAGAACACCGGGGAGCTGTTTTTT.

This clone was counted only a few times. The chain recombines TRBV4-1 with TRBJ1-5, with D tentatively TRBD1 (6 bases). Germline V CDR1 and CDR2: MGHRA, YSYEKL. Trimming removed 8 bases from V and 1 base from J, with 12 bases in between. The CDR3 sequence is 14 residues long. The CDR3 DNA reads TGCGCCAGCGCCAGGGGACCGAGCAATCAGCCCCAGCATTTT. It specifies CASARGPSNQPQHF.

The V and J genes are TRBV27 and TRBJ2-1; 8 bases are shared with TRBD2. The CDR3 has 16 residues. Looked up from germline, CDR1 is MNHEY and CDR2 is SMNVEV (reference sequence). V trimming: 5 bases; J trimming: 6 bases; junction bases outside the gene matches: 12. CDR3 sequence: CASSILRRGGVNEQFF. CDR3 in DNA: TGTGCCAGCAGTATACTAAGACGGGGGGGTGTCAATGAGCAGTTCTTC.

This chain uses TRBV4-2 with TRBJ2-3; 8 nucleotides align to TRBD2. CDR1 is LGHNA, CDR2 YNFKEQ, per germline. CDR3 length: 15 amino acids. With 0 bases clipped from V and 4 bases from J, the junction kept 3 bases outside the gene matches. The CDR3 region is CASSQDLGGADTQYF. CDR3 nucleotides: TGTGCCAGCAGCCAAGATCTCGGGGGGGCAGATACGCAGTATTTT.

This chain connects TRBV4-1 to TRBJ1-2; D ambiguous. V was clipped by 1 base and J by 3 bases, with 9 bases between them. The CDR3 sequence is 14 residues long. CDR1 is MGHRA, CDR2 YSYEKL, per germline. CDR3 region: CASSQGYPDYGYTF. The DNA for the CDR3 is TGCGCCAGCAGCCAAGGATACCCGGACTATGGCTACACCTTC.

This clone was detected many times. V and J are TRBV27 and TRBJ1-2, with TRBD1 identical over 9 bases. The CDR3 is 14 residues long. Germline V lookup: CDR1 MNHEY, CDR2 SMNVEV (reference sequence). The junction had 8 bases not matched to a gene; V was cut back by 4 bases and J by 8 bases. CDR3 protein: CASSSLGTGSGYTF. In DNA form, the CDR3 reads TGTGCCAGCAGTTCCTTGGGGACAGGGAGCGGCTACACCTTC.

The rearrangement uses TRBV7-9 and TRBJ2-7, with TRBD1 matching 8 bases. V was pared by 2 bases and J by 5 bases, with 11 bases of the junction left unmatched. CDR1 is SEHNR and CDR2 is FQNEAQ in the germline V gene (reference sequence). The CDR3 is made up of 16 amino acids. In DNA form, the CDR3 reads TGTGCCAGCAGCTTAATCAGGACAGGGTTAGAACACGAGCAGTACTTC. This encodes CASSLIRTGLEHEQYF.

V and J are TRBV7-2 and TRBJ1-2, with a tentative D call TRBD1 (5 bases). Trimming shortened V by 4 bases and J by 4 bases, and 22 bases separated the two germline ends. The CDR3 extends over 17 amino acids. Per the germline V gene, CDR1 is SGHTA and CDR2 is FQGNSA. The CDR3 coding sequence is TGTGCCAGCAGCTCCCGTTGGGCAGGGCAACTCCCCTATGGCTACACCTTC. Protein product: CASSSRWAGQLPYGYTF.

V gene TRBV25-1 combines with J gene TRBJ1-6, with a tentative D call TRBD1 (5 bases). This CDR3 spans 14 amino acids. Germline CDR1 reads MGHDK; CDR2 reads SYGVNS. Trimming took 4 bases from V and 8 from J, leaving 12 bases between them. CDR3 DNA sequence: TGTGCCAGCAGTGGACAGCTTTGGTATTCACCCCTCCACTTT. It yields the protein CASSGQLWYSPLHF.

This chain uses TRBV7-6 with TRBJ2-1; no reliable D call. The germline gives CDR1 SGHVS, CDR2 FNYEAQ. V lost 5 bases and J 1 base, leaving 12 bases between the germline ends. The CDR3 totals 15 residues. The CDR3 DNA follows: TGTGCCAGCAGCCCGACTCTGAGTTCCTACAATGAGCAGTTCTTC. Amino acids: CASSPTLSSYNEQFF.

The rearrangement uses TRBV9 and TRBJ1-1, with unresolved D. Trimming removed 0 bases from V and 6 bases from J, with 3 bases in between. CDR3 size: 11 residues. Germline V CDR1 and CDR2: SGDLS, YYNGEE. The CDR3 reads CASSVVSEAFF. The CDR3 region has the DNA TGTGCCAGCAGCGTAGTCTCTGAAGCTTTCTTT. The variable domain in full, with the rest retrieved from reference TRBV9 and TRBJ1-1, is DSGVTQTPKHLITATGQRVTLRCSPRSGDLSVYWYQQSLDQGLQFLIQYYNGEERAKGNILERFSAQQFPDLHSELNLSSLELGDSALYFCASSVVSEAFFGQGTRLTVV.

The chain is built from TRBV4-3 and TRBJ2-2; 15 bases match TRBD2. CDR1 and CDR2 from the germline V gene are LGHNA and YSLEER. Unmatched junction bases numbered 6, after V lost 1 base and J lost 3 bases. The CDR3 has 19 residues. DNA of the CDR3: TGCGCCAGCAGCCAAGCCGGGACTAGCGGGGGGTGGGACACCGGGGAGCTGTTTTTT. Amino acids: CASSQAGTSGGWDTGELFF.

In its sample, this clone was seen once. V gene TRBV4-1 combines with J gene TRBJ2-5; the D gene is possibly TRBD1 (6 bases). In germline, CDR1 is MGHRA, CDR2 YSYEKL. Deletions cut 1 base from V and 4 bases from J, with 16 bases between. The CDR3 consists of 16 residues. The CDR3 DNA follows: TGCGCCAGCAGCCAAGCCAGTTGGGGGCGAGGAGAGACCCAGTACTTC. Translating gives CASSQASWGRGETQYF.

The table lists this clone with a count of one. The chain is built from TRBV4-2 and TRBJ2-7, with 9 bases lining up with TRBD2. Germline V gene data show CDR1 as LGHNA and CDR2 as YNFKEQ. The CDR3 contains 16 residues. V trimming: 0 bases; J trimming: 5 bases; junction bases outside the gene matches: 8. CDR3 nucleotide sequence: TGTGCCAGCAGCCAAGATGCTGGCGGGGGGGCGGACGAGCAGTACTTC. This translates into CASSQDAGGGADEQYF.

A few counts support this clone. The chain carries TRBV6-5 and TRBJ2-5, with 10 nucleotides matching TRBD2. The germline V gene has CDR1 MNHEY and CDR2 SVGAGI. This CDR3 contains 15 residues. The V and J ends lost 6 bases and 0 bases, in that order; junction bases with no gene match: 4. CDR3 sequence reads: CASSLLAGYQETQYF. In nucleotides, the CDR3 is TGTGCCAGCAGCCTACTAGCGGGGTACCAAGAGACCCAGTACTTC.

This chain's CDR3 is CASSSGSYEQYF. In DNA form, the CDR3 reads TGTGCCAGCAGCTCAGGCTCCTACGAGCAGTACTTC. This chain joins TRBV11-2 and TRBJ2-7; the D is unclear. V was trimmed by 4 bases and J by 0 bases, leaving 4 bases between them. In germline, CDR1 is SGHAT, CDR2 FQNNGV. This CDR3 is built from 12 residues.

This clone has only one observation. This chain joins TRBV15 and TRBJ2-1; D ambiguous. The germline V gene encodes CDR1 LNHNV and CDR2 YYDKDF (reference sequence). V was pared by 4 bases and J by 8 bases, with 15 bases between. This CDR3 has 14 amino acids. The CDR3 nucleotides read TGTGCCACCAGCACCAGAACCCCATTGGATGAGCAGTTCTTC. This sequence encodes CATSTRTPLDEQFF.

The rearrangement links TRBV18 to TRBJ1-4; possible D gene TRBD1, 5 bases. V was cut by 6 bases and J by 6 bases, with 17 bases left in between. The CDR3 consists of 15 residues. Looked up from germline, CDR1 is KGHSH and CDR2 is LQKENI. CDR3 sequence (DNA): TGTGCCAGCTCCCGGGTAGACAGCCGCTATGAAAAACTGTTTTTT. This codes for CASSRVDSRYEKLFF.

V and J are TRBV6-5 and TRBJ1-2, with a weak D call TRBD1 (6 bases). V lost 0 bases and J 4 bases, leaving 9 bases between the germline ends. Per germline, CDR1 MNHEY and CDR2 SVGAGI. The CDR3 spans 14 residues. The chain's CDR3 is CASSYSGARYGYTF. Here the CDR3 DNA reads TGTGCCAGCAGTTACTCGGGGGCCCGCTATGGCTACACCTTC.